This T cell receptor beta chain was recovered during a study of neoadjuvant anti-PD-1 for oral cavity cancer. Measured with immunoSEQ multiplex PCR; TCRdb has only the in-frame clones, and not every one. The profile shows roughly 8,000 clones, about 53% of them singletons. There are 18 residues in the CDR3. Looked up from germline, CDR1 is SGHAT and CDR2 is FQNNGV. The V and J ends lost 4 bases and 0 bases respectively, with 19 bases between them. The input for sequencing was tumor tissue, taken before nivolumab (anti-PD-1) treatment. The V and J genes are TRBV11-2 and TRBJ1-3; a possible D gene is TRBD1 (5 bases). This clonotype originated in a person aged 40 to 85 with oral cavity squamous cell carcinoma. DNA for the CDR3: TGTGCCAGCAGCTCCCCTGGGGGGGTACGGATCTCTGGAAACACCATATATTTT. Its protein product is CASSSPGGVRISGNTIYF. Full variable domain (missing parts from reference TRBV11-2 and TRBJ1-3): EAGVAQSPRYKIIEKRQSVAFWCNPISGHATLYWYQQILGQGPKLLIQFQNNGVVDDSQLPKDRFSAERLKGVDSTLKIQPAKLEDSAVYLCASSSPGGVRISGNTIYFGEGSWLTVV.